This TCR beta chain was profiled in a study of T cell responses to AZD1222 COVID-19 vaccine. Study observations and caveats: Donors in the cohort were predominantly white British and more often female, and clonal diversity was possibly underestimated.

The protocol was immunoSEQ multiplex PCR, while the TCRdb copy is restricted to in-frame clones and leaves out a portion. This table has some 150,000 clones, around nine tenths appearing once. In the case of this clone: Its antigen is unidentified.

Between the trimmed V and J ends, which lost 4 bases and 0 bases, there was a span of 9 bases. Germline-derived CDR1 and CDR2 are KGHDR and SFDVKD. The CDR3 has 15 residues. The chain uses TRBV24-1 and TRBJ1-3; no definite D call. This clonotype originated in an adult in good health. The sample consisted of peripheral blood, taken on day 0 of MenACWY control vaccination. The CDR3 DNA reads TGTGCCACCAGTGACTCCAGGTACTCTGGAAACACCATATATTTT. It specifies CATSDSRYSGNTIYF.